The rows below give T cell receptor beta chains drawn from one sample of a study of shared clonotypes between healthy human individuals. Profiled with immunoSEQ multiplex PCR; TCRdb holds only in-frame clones, not every one. The data contain 2 million to 2.5 million clones, 85% to 95% of them seen just once; the ten biggest clones take up approximately 0.39%. The sequencing input was naive CD4+ T cells from PBMCs. The receptors were gathered from a young man in good health. Some clones in this sample may be carry-over from other donors' samples. The CDR3 runs from the conserved cysteine through the conserved F or W. D genes are given only for firm matches. Size values are once, few and many counts, or a class for expanded clones, and some rows have none.

>-|-|TRBJ2-3|TRBV5-4
CASSLYFEDTQYF
TGTGCCAGCAGCTTATATTTTGAGGATACGCAGTATTTT
>-|-|TRBJ2-7|TRBV28
CASSLPGATRGYEQYF
TGTGCCAGCAGCCTCCCCGGGGCCACCCGAGGATACGAGCAGTACTTC
>-|-|TRBJ2-7|TRBV6-6
CASSYAGTVGEQYF
TGTGCCAGCAGTTACGCCGGGACGGTGGGAGAGCAGTACTTC
>-|-|TRBJ2-3|TRBV9
CASTVGPTTTDTQYF
TGTGCCAGCACCGTCGGTCCTACTACGACAGATACGCAGTATTTT
>once|-|TRBJ2-1|TRBV11-2
CASSLENEQFF
TGTGCCAGCAGCCTGGAGAATGAGCAGTTCTTC
>-|TRBD2|TRBJ2-1|TRBV25-1
CASSESGSRNEQFF
TGTGCCAGCAGTGAGAGCGGGAGTAGGAATGAGCAGTTCTTC
>-|-|TRBJ1-1|TRBV4-1
CASSQVGTPNTEAFF
TGCGCCAGCAGCCAAGTGGGGACACCGAACACTGAAGCTTTCTTT
>-|TRBD2|TRBJ2-7|TRBV6-6
CASSVGLAQIYEQYF
TGTGCCAGCAGCGTGGGACTAGCACAGATCTACGAGCAGTACTTC
>-|-|TRBJ1-2|TRBV9
CASSVAETGLIFYGYTF
TGTGCCAGCAGCGTAGCTGAGACAGGCCTCATTTTCTATGGCTACACCTTC
>-|-|TRBJ2-7|TRBV29-1
CSVVGGSYEQYF
TGCAGCGTTGTGGGCGGATCCTACGAGCAGTACTTC
>-|TRBD2|TRBJ2-1|TRBV11-2
CASLAGGPGAYNEQFF
TGTGCCAGTCTAGCGGGAGGGCCGGGGGCCTACAATGAGCAGTTCTTC
>-|-|TRBJ2-7|TRBV3-2
CASRDPKYF
TGTGCCAGCAGAGACCCGAAGTACTTC
>once|TRBD2|TRBJ2-7|TRBV7-6
CASSEGLAGTYEQYF
TGTGCCAGCAGCGAGGGACTAGCGGGCACCTACGAGCAGTACTTC
>-|-|TRBJ1-1|TRBV6-1
CASSLSNTEAFF
TGTGCCAGCAGTCTTTCGAACACTGAAGCTTTCTTT
>-|-|TRBJ2-3|TRBV7-3
CASSLSAGPADTQYF
TGTGCCAGCAGCTTATCAGCGGGTCCTGCAGATACGCAGTATTTT
>-|TRBD2|TRBJ2-1|TRBV23-1
CASSPPGRALYNEQFF
TGCGCCAGCAGTCCCCCGGGGAGGGCTCTCTACAATGAGCAGTTCTTC
>-|-|TRBJ2-1|TRBV4-3
CASSQPGGGGGYNEQFF
TGCGCCAGCAGCCAACCCGGCGGAGGGGGCGGCTACAATGAGCAGTTCTTC
>-|TRBD2|TRBJ2-7|TRBV28
CASSLLAGGSRAEQYF
TGTGCCAGCAGTTTACTAGCGGGAGGGTCGAGGGCCGAGCAGTACTTC
>-|TRBD1|TRBJ2-3|TRBV7-8
CASSLEGTGFRDTQYF
TGTGCCAGCAGCTTAGAAGGGACAGGGTTTCGAGATACGCAGTATTTT
>-|TRBD1|TRBJ1-1|TRBV5-1
CASSMTGQGNTEAFF
TGCGCCAGCAGCATGACGGGACAGGGGAACACTGAAGCTTTCTTT
>-|-|TRBJ2-7|TRBV18
CASSPRLRDEQYF
TGTGCCAGCTCACCTAGGCTGAGGGACGAGCAGTACTTC
>-|TRBD2|TRBJ2-3|TRBV9
CASSVLSTTSGSADTQYF
TGTGCCAGCAGCGTTCTCTCAACGACTAGCGGGAGTGCAGATACGCAGTATTTT
>-|-|TRBJ1-5|TRBV6-6
CASSFIQGDQPQHF
TGTGCCAGCAGTTTTATACAGGGAGATCAGCCCCAGCATTTT
>few|-|TRBJ1-5|TRBV27
CASRRSREEWQPQHF
TGTGCCAGCAGACGATCAAGGGAGGAGTGGCAGCCCCAGCATTTT
>-|-|TRBJ1-2|TRBV7-2
CASSPQEVRYGYTF
TGTGCCAGCAGCCCCCAAGAGGTCCGCTATGGCTACACCTTC
>-|-|TRBJ1-2|TRBV7-9
CASSLEGVYGYTF
TGTGCCAGCAGCTTAGAAGGGGTCTATGGCTACACCTTC
>-|TRBD2|TRBJ2-5|TRBV6-5
CASERREALETQYF
TGTGCCAGCGAGAGGCGGGAGGCATTAGAGACCCAGTACTTC
>-|-|TRBJ2-3|TRBV19
CASHGRGNTDTQYF
TGTGCCAGTCACGGCCGGGGCAACACAGATACGCAGTATTTT
>-|-|TRBJ1-1|TRBV29-1
CSVESLGSGNTEAFF
TGCAGCGTTGAAAGTCTTGGGTCCGGGAACACTGAAGCTTTCTTT
>once|-|TRBJ2-7|TRBV11-2
CASSHITSYEQYF
TGTGCCAGCAGCCATATCACTAGTTACGAGCAGTACTTC
>-|-|TRBJ1-1|TRBV7-6
CASSLAPTGNTEAFF
TGTGCCAGCAGCTTAGCGCCGACAGGGAACACTGAAGCTTTCTTT
>-|-|TRBJ2-7|TRBV9
CASSVDGTSDYEQYF
TGTGCCAGCAGCGTAGATGGGACATCCGACTACGAGCAGTACTTC
>-|-|TRBJ2-4|TRBV6-1
CASDLSAKNIQYF
TGTGCCAGCGACCTTTCGGCCAAAAACATTCAGTACTTC
>-|-|TRBJ2-7|TRBV28
CASSTGTKDEQYF
TGTGCCAGCAGCACCGGGACAAAGGACGAGCAGTACTTC
>-|TRBD2|TRBJ2-1|TRBV2
CASRGTSSGGEQFF
TGTGCCAGCAGGGGGACTTCTAGCGGCGGGGAGCAGTTCTTC
>-|-|TRBJ2-1|TRBV11-3
CASSPAPGTSSRNEQFF
TGTGCCAGCAGCCCTGCCCCCGGGACTTCGAGCAGGAATGAGCAGTTCTTC
>-|-|TRBJ1-2|TRBV7-9
CASSLDRSLSNYGYTF
TGTGCCAGCAGCTTAGACCGGTCACTCTCTAACTATGGCTACACCTTC